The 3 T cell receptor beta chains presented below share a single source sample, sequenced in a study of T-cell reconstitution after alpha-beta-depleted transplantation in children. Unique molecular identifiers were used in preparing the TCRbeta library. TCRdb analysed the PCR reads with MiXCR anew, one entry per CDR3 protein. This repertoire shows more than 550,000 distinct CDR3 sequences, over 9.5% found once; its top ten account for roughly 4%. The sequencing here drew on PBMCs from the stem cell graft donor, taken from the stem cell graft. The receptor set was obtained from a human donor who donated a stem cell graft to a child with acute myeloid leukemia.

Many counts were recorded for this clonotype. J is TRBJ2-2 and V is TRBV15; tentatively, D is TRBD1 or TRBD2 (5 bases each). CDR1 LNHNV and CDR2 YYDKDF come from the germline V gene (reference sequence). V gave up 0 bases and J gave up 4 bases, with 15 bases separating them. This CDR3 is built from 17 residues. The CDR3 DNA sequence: TGTGCCACCAGCAGAGATCGCCGGGGCAGATTCACCGGGGAGCTGTTTTTT. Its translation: CATSRDRRGRFTGELFF. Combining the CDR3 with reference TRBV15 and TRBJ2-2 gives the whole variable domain DAMVIQNPRYQVTQFGKPVTLSCSQTLNHNVMYWYQQKSSQAPKLLFHYYDKDFNNEADTPDNFQSRRPNTSFCFLDIRSPGLGDTAMYLCATSRDRRGRFTGELFFGEGSRLTVL.

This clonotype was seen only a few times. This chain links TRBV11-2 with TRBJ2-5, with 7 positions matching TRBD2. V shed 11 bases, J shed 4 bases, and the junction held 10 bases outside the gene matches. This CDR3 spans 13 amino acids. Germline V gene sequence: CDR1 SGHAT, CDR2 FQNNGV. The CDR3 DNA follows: TGTGCCGGGGGGGACCGACGGGGAGAGACCCAGTACTTC. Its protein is CAGGDRRGETQYF.

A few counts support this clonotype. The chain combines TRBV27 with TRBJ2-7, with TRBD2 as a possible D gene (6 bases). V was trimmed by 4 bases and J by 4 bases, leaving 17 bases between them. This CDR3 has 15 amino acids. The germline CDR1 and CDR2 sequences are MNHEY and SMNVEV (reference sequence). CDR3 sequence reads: CASSWVGGRVYEQYF. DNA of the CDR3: TGTGCCAGCAGTTGGGTGGGGGGACGGGTATACGAGCAGTACTTC.